One and the same sample provided the 24 T cell receptor beta chains below, sequenced in a study of Ad26.COV2.S vaccination and SARS-CoV-2 variants. Treatment specified: some 19 received Ad26.COV2.S at low or high dose, single or two shots; several received placebo; per-sample allocation not given. Samples came from day 63 after the first vaccine or placebo injection. Sequencing used immunoSEQ multiplex PCR; TCRdb keeps in-frame clones, though not all of them. The data show around 450,000 clones, about 91% seen once. The sample consisted of peripheral blood, taken in a trial of Ad26.COV2.S vaccine versus placebo. Receptor source: a person between 18 and 65 years old who received the Ad26.COV2.S COVID-19 vaccine or a placebo.

In this sample, this clone turned up once. V and J are TRBV5-1 and TRBJ2-3; D remains ambiguous. Trimming left V 0 bases short and J 4 bases short, with 12 bases between. CDR1 and CDR2 from the germline V gene are SGHRS and YFSETQ. This CDR3 is built from 15 residues. CDR3 sequence reads: CASSLVAPSADTQYF. The CDR3 DNA sequence: TGCGCCAGCAGCTTGGTGGCTCCCTCGGCAGATACGCAGTATTTT.

The rearrangement uses TRBV5-1 and TRBJ2-1, with 14 positions matching TRBD2. Per the germline V gene, CDR1 is SGHRS and CDR2 is YFSETQ. The CDR3 runs to 15 residues. Trimming removed 6 bases from V and 4 bases from J; junction bases left unmatched: 3. This CDR3 reads CASTRTSGRYNEQFF. The CDR3, as DNA: TGCGCCAGCACTCGGACTAGCGGGAGGTACAATGAGCAGTTCTTC. The full variable domain, its missing parts supplied by reference TRBV5-1 and TRBJ2-1, is KAGVTQTPRYLIKTRGQQVTLSCSPISGHRSVSWYQQTPGQGLQFLFEYFSETQRNKGNFPGRFSGRQFSNSRSEMNVSTLELGDSALYLCASTRTSGRYNEQFFGPGTRLTVL.

The chain joins TRBV5-1 to TRBJ1-4, with 7 bases lining up with TRBD1. The CDR3 is made up of 14 amino acids. Germline assignment: CDR1 SGHRS and CDR2 YFSETQ. The trim removed 1 base at V and 5 bases at J, leaving 2 bases unmatched. The CDR3 spells CASSLQQGNEKLFF. The DNA of the CDR3 is TGCGCCAGCAGCTTGCAACAGGGGAATGAAAAACTGTTTTTT.

This chain uses TRBV7-2 with TRBJ2-3, with a weak D call TRBD1 (6 bases). This CDR3 is built from 14 residues. Germline CDR1 and CDR2: SGHTA and FQGNSA. The germline V and J ends were trimmed by 1 base and 8 bases, with 13 bases remaining between them. CDR3 coding DNA: TGTGCCAGCAGCTTAGTTAGGGGGTGGGGTACGCAGTATTTT. This encodes CASSLVRGWGTQYF.

This clone showed up just once. The rearrangement links TRBV9 to TRBJ1-3; the D is unclear. The CDR3 is made up of 13 amino acids. Germline CDR1 reads SGDLS; CDR2 reads YYNGEE. V gave up 0 bases and J gave up 6 bases, with 7 bases separating them. The chain's CDR3 is CASSVGQSNTIYF. In DNA, the CDR3 is TGTGCCAGCAGCGTAGGCCAGTCAAACACCATATATTTT.

The CDR3 region is CASSVESRPTREGAFF. Here the CDR3 DNA reads TGTGCCAGCAGCGTAGAATCTAGACCGACCCGGGAGGGAGCTTTCTTT. The chain recombines TRBV9 with TRBJ1-1; no firm D call. In germline, CDR1 is SGDLS, CDR2 YYNGEE. V was shortened by 0 bases and J by 10 bases, with 22 bases between the two germline ends. The CDR3 covers 16 residues.

The V gene is TRBV19, the J gene TRBJ1-5; D not certain. CDR1 is LNHDA, CDR2 SQIVND, per germline (reference sequence). The CDR3 has 16 amino acids. Trimming cost V 6 bases and J 0 bases, with 15 bases left between them. Here the CDR3 DNA reads TGTGCCAGTAGGCCTATGAGGACGGATAGCAATCAGCCCCAGCATTTT. This gives the protein CASRPMRTDSNQPQHF.

This chain uses TRBV30 with TRBJ2-6; possibly TRBD2 for D (7 bases). This CDR3 comprises 16 residues. V dropped 8 bases and J dropped 0 bases, with 17 bases sitting between them. Germline values: CDR1 GTSNPN, CDR2 SVGIG (reference sequence). CDR3 residues: CAAGASGISGANVLTF. DNA of the CDR3: TGTGCCGCGGGGGCCAGCGGGATCTCTGGGGCCAACGTCCTGACTTTC.

CDR3 nucleotides: TGTGCCAGCAGCCTCAGGGGTTCCTACGAGCAGTACTTC. Translation: CASSLRGSYEQYF. The chain recombines TRBV6-5 with TRBJ2-7; D is perhaps TRBD1 (6 bases). There are 13 residues in the CDR3. Trimming stripped 6 bases from V and 1 base from J, with 10 bases between. Germline assignment: CDR1 MNHEY and CDR2 SVGAGI.

The V and J genes are TRBV29-1 and TRBJ2-3; the D is unclear. Germline CDR1 and CDR2: SQVTM and ANQGSEA. This CDR3 spans 11 amino acids. V gave up 8 bases and J gave up 7 bases, with 13 bases separating them. CDR3 DNA: TGCAGCAGTCTCGGCGTGTATACGCAGTATTTT. Translated, it gives CSSLGVYTQYF.

This clone was recorded only once. V gene TRBV24-1 combines with J gene TRBJ1-2; 11 bases agree with TRBD1. V lost 2 bases to trimming and J lost 3 bases; unmatched junction nucleotides: 1. Germline CDR1 and CDR2: KGHDR and SFDVKD. The CDR3 consists of 15 residues. The CDR3 DNA follows: TGTGCCACCAGTGATTCGGGACAGGGGGACTATGGCTACACCTTC. Translating gives CATSDSGQGDYGYTF.

The chain couples TRBV9 to TRBJ2-7; no reliable D call. The CDR3 runs to 17 residues. Germline CDR1 reads SGDLS; CDR2 reads YYNGEE. Trimming cost V 5 bases and J 3 bases, with 24 bases left between them. The CDR3 sequence is CASSRILLLLEFYEQYF. CDR3 DNA sequence: TGTGCCAGCAGTCGAATCTTACTTCTTCTCGAATTCTACGAGCAGTACTTC.

The chain combines TRBV29-1 with TRBJ1-2, with no clear D. Trimming pared 2 bases from V and 4 bases from J, leaving 8 bases between. Germline lookup yields CDR1 SQVTM and CDR2 ANQGSEA. This CDR3 has 12 amino acids. The CDR3 DNA is TGCAGCGTTGAAAAGGTTCTCTATGGCTACACCTTC. Its protein is CSVEKVLYGYTF.

This clone was detected only once. This CDR3 reads CASSIQLADQETQYF. The CDR3 coding sequence is TGTGCCAGCAGCATCCAACTAGCGGACCAAGAGACCCAGTACTTC. The chain recombines TRBV7-7 with TRBJ2-5, with TRBD2 matching over 8 bases. Looked up from germline, CDR1 is SSHAT and CDR2 is FNYEAQ (reference sequence). The CDR3 totals 15 residues. The V gene end was trimmed by 5 bases and the J gene end by 0 bases; junction bases not matched to a gene: 5.

V gene TRBV29-1 combines with J gene TRBJ1-2; a weak D match, TRBD1 (5 bases). V gave up 3 bases and J gave up 8 bases, with 7 bases separating them. Germline assignment: CDR1 SQVTM and CDR2 ANQGSEA. CDR3 length equals 10 residues. The CDR3: CSVEGGGYTF. The CDR3 bases are TGCAGCGTTGAGGGGGGAGGCTACACCTTC.

Only one count was recorded for this clone. The genes are TRBV3-1 (or the pseudogene TRBV3-2) and TRBJ1-4, with D perhaps matching TRBD1 (6 bases). Per the germline V gene, CDR1 is LGHDT and CDR2 is YNNKEL (reference sequence). The CDR3 totals 16 residues. V lost 6 bases to trimming and J lost 3 bases, with 17 bases between them. As DNA, the CDR3 is TGTGCCAGCAGTCCGGACTTGACAGGAGCTAATGAAAAACTGTTTTTT. It encodes CASSPDLTGANEKLFF.

J is TRBJ1-4 and V is TRBV9; no firm D call. Trimming cost V 4 bases and J 6 bases, with 13 bases left between them. The germline gives CDR1 SGDLS, CDR2 YYNGEE. CDR3 length: 14 amino acids. The CDR3 loop reads CASSSREIDEKLFF. The DNA of the CDR3 is TGTGCCAGCAGCTCCCGGGAGATTGATGAAAAACTGTTTTTT.

The chain joins TRBV29-1 to TRBJ2-2; 10 bases are shared with TRBD2. CDR1 SQVTM and CDR2 ANQGSEA come from the germline V gene. After removal of 3 bases from V and 8 bases from J, the junction contained 12 bases not matched to a gene. The CDR3 has 16 amino acids. CDR3 DNA: TGCAGCGTTGAGTCCAATAGCGGGAGGAGTTTGGGGGAGCTGTTTTTT. Its translation is CSVESNSGRSLGELFF.

The chain joins TRBV28 to TRBJ1-5; D is perhaps TRBD1 (6 bases). Germline loops: CDR1 MDHEN, CDR2 SYDVKM. Trimming took off 4 bases at V and 2 bases at J, with 9 bases between the two ends. There are 14 residues in the CDR3. In DNA form, the CDR3 reads TGTGCCAGCAGTTACAGGGTGGGCAATCAGCCCCAGCATTTT. Translating it yields CASSYRVGNQPQHF.

V and J are TRBV30 and TRBJ1-2; 9 bases align to TRBD1. Germline loops: CDR1 GTSNPN, CDR2 SVGIG (reference sequence). The ends lost 3 bases at V and 7 bases at J; junction bases unmatched: 6. The CDR3 loop spans 13 amino acids. CDR3 in DNA: TGTGCCTGGAGGCCCGGGACAGGGCTTGGCTACACCTTC. Its protein is CAWRPGTGLGYTF. Full variable domain (rest looked up from reference TRBV30 and TRBJ1-2): SQTIHQWPATLVQPVGSPLSLECTVEGTSNPNLYWYRQAAGRGLQLLFYSVGIGQISSEVPQNLSASRPQDRQFILSSKKLLLSDSGFYLCAWRPGTGLGYTFGSGTRLTVV.

The chain uses TRBV7-9 and TRBJ1-5; D is unresolved. V was clipped by 1 base and J by 6 bases, with 16 bases between them. This CDR3 contains 16 residues. Germline CDR1 is SEHNR and CDR2 is FQNEAQ (reference sequence). The CDR3 DNA sequence: TGTGCCAGCAGCTTAGAGTCGGGTGGGGTGACTCAGCCCCAGCATTTT. Residues: CASSLESGGVTQPQHF.

The genes are TRBV6-2 or TRBV6-3 and TRBJ1-2; possibly TRBD1 for D (6 bases). Trimming removed 0 bases at V and 2 bases at J, with 13 bases between. The length of the CDR3 is 16 residues. The germline CDR1 and CDR2 sequences are MNHEY and SVGEGT. For the CDR3, the DNA is TGTGCCAGCAGTTACTCGACCCGGGGGCGAAACTATGGCTACACCTTC. Translating it yields CASSYSTRGRNYGYTF.

This chain uses TRBV5-1 with TRBJ2-5, with a weak D call TRBD2 (7 bases). The CDR3 consists of 15 residues. V was trimmed by 4 bases and J by 5 bases, leaving 18 bases between them. The germline CDR1 and CDR2 sequences are SGHRS and YFSETQ. CDR3 protein: CASSVGAGAVETQYF. The CDR3 DNA follows: TGCGCCAGCAGCGTTGGGGCGGGGGCGGTGGAGACCCAGTACTTC.

The V call is TRBV4-3, the J call TRBJ1-4; 10 bases map to TRBD1. This CDR3 contains 17 residues. V lost 2 bases to trimming and J lost 3 bases; unmatched junction nucleotides: 6. Germline values: CDR1 LGHNA, CDR2 YSLEER. CDR3 residues: CASSQNPGQGANEKLFF. As DNA, the CDR3 is TGCGCCAGCAGCCAAAACCCTGGACAGGGGGCTAATGAAAAACTGTTTTTT.